The clone carrying this T cell receptor beta chain appeared once. In germline, CDR1 is MGHDK, CDR2 SYGVNS. Trimming took 2 bases from V and 5 from J, leaving 12 bases between them. The CDR3 totals 14 residues. Sequencing was performed with immunoSEQ multiplex PCR; in TCRdb, only in-frame clones are kept and a portion is missing. The table has hundreds of thousands of clones, more than 85% seen once; the top ten hold approximately 3.7%. The data are from a study of blood T cell repertoires in COVID-19. The clonotype was recovered from a woman in her twenties or thirties who had recovered from COVID-19. This sequence joins TRBV25-1 and TRBJ1-2; D may be TRBD1 (5 bases). The sequenced sample consisted of PBMCs or T cells enriched from blood (not recorded which). This CDR3 reads CASSEGRGKYGYTF. The CDR3 bases are TGTGCCAGCAGTGAAGGGAGGGGTAAGTATGGCTACACCTTC.